These 14 T cell receptor beta chains share one sample of origin, sequenced in a study of regulatory T cells in long-lasting Graves disease. Building of the TCR beta libraries involved iRepertoire HTBI primers and Arm-PCR of CDR3 regions. Each CDR3 protein is one row after TCRdb ran MiXCR on the multiplex PCR reads. The table records about 460,000 distinct CDR3 sequences, 13% to 15% of them present only once. Time point indicated: newly diagnosed GD, antithyroid drugs for less than 3 months. Isolated PBMC RNA provided the starting material for the TCR library. The same sample was also used in a study of T cells in Graves' hyperthyroidism and ophthalmopathy.

The input for sequencing was peripheral blood mononuclear cells (PBMCs), taken at new diagnosis, from a patient treated with antithyroid drugs. Receptor source: a woman aged 50 to 60 with Graves disease.

This clonotype has more than one count but fewer than ten. A much larger clone sits a single nucleotide away, making a read error possible. The rearrangement joins TRBV24-1 to TRBJ1-2, with no clear D. The germline V gene has CDR1 KGHDR and CDR2 SFDVKD. The CDR3 runs 11 residues. The CDR3 sequence is CAASDLYGYTF. CDR3 nucleotide sequence: TGTGCCGCCAGTGATTTGTATGGCTACACCTTC.

This clonotype was seen only a few times. V is TRBV9 and J is TRBJ2-1, with 13 bases fitting TRBD2. V trimming: 4 bases; J trimming: 10 bases; junction bases outside the gene matches: 8. The CDR3 covers 15 residues. In germline, CDR1 is SGDLS, CDR2 YYNGEE. The CDR3 sequence is CASSPRLAGGEEQFF. Written as DNA, the CDR3 is TGTGCCAGCAGCCCCCGACTAGCGGGAGGTGAGGAGCAGTTCTTC.

The chain couples TRBV6-2 or TRBV6-3 to TRBJ2-7; TRBD2 is a possible D gene (5 bases). The germline gives CDR1 MNHEY, CDR2 SVGEGT. V lost 3 bases and J 2 bases, leaving 8 bases between the germline ends. CDR3 length: 13 residues. CDR3 sequence reads: CASSYTRAYEQYF. As DNA, the CDR3 is TGTGCCAGCAGTTATACGCGGGCCTACGAGCAGTACTTC.

This clonotype came up many times. The CDR3, as DNA: TGTGCCAGCAGTGGGCAGCCAGGCCAGCCCCAGCATTTT. This translates into CASSGQPGQPQHF. The chain carries TRBV2 and TRBJ1-5; D is unresolved. The V gene's germline CDR1 is SNHLY and CDR2 FYNNEI. V was clipped by 4 bases and J by 7 bases, with 11 bases between them. The CDR3 runs 13 residues.

Ten or more counts support this clonotype. For the CDR3, the DNA is TGTGCCAGCAGTTCACACAGGAGTGAAAAACTGTTTTTT. This gives the protein CASSSHRSEKLFF. The rearrangement joins TRBV27 to TRBJ1-4, with D possibly being TRBD1 (5 bases). CDR1 and CDR2 from the germline V gene are MNHEY and SMNVEV (reference sequence). The CDR3 is 13 amino acids. V gave up 4 bases and J gave up 7 bases, with 10 bases separating them.

As for this clonotype: With a much larger clone just one base away, this may be a read error. The CDR3 ends on some other residue instead of the conserved phenylalanine or tryptophan, so this is likely a read error. V gene TRBV5-1 combines with J gene TRBJ2-1, with D possibly being TRBD1 (6 bases). The J call may be faulty, since TRBJ2-7 better matches the DNA end. This CDR3 has 17 residues. The V gene's germline CDR1 is SGHRS and CDR2 YFSETQ. The CDR3 spells CASSQKTGRDVHYEQYL. Written as DNA, the CDR3 is TGCGCCAGCAGCCAGAAGACAGGCCGGGACGTCCACTACGAGCAGTACCTC.

This clonotype was observed a handful of times. The chain carries TRBV27 and TRBJ2-7; the D gene is possibly TRBD1 (7 bases). Trimming removed 3 bases at V and 5 bases at J, with 14 bases between. The CDR3 totals 14 residues. The germline gives CDR1 MNHEY, CDR2 SMNVEV (reference sequence). CDR3 in DNA: TGTGCCAGCAGTTTGGAGGGGGCGCTCGACGAGCAGTACTTC. It encodes CASSLEGALDEQYF.

As concerns this clonotype: A single base separates this from a much larger clone, so it may be a read error. The chain combines TRBV6-2 or TRBV6-3 with TRBJ2-7; D unresolved. The V gene's germline CDR1 is MNHEY and CDR2 SVGEGT. V lost 2 bases to trimming and J lost 9 bases, with 17 bases between them. CDR3 length: 14 amino acids. The CDR3 DNA reads as TGTGCCAGCAGTTACCCAACCTTACATGGCGGGCAGTACTTC. It specifies CASSYPTLHGGQYF.

Many counts were recorded for this clonotype. V is TRBV7-9 and J is TRBJ2-3; unclear D gene. CDR1 is SEHNR, CDR2 FQNEAQ, per germline (reference sequence). The CDR3 contains 16 residues. V lost 5 bases and J lost 2, with 17 bases in between. This CDR3 is CASSTNFLGSTDTQYF. The CDR3 nucleotides are TGTGCCAGCAGCACCAATTTTCTAGGCTCCACAGATACGCAGTATTTT.

Many counts were recorded for this clonotype. This chain uses TRBV12-3 or TRBV12-4 with TRBJ2-7; tentative D call: TRBD1 (6 bases). Trimming left V 4 bases short and J 5 bases short, with 15 bases between. This CDR3 spans 14 amino acids. The CDR3 loop is CASSYYRTVHEQYF. The CDR3 nucleotides are TGTGCCAGCAGTTACTACCGGACAGTCCACGAGCAGTACTTC.

This clonotype turned up a few times. Since a much larger clone is just one base distant, this may be a read error. The rearrangement links TRBV6-2 or TRBV6-3 to TRBJ1-4; no reliable D call. Germline V gene data show CDR1 as MNHEY and CDR2 as SVGEGT. This CDR3 comprises 14 residues. The CDR3: CASRRDREGEKLLF. The DNA of the CDR3 is TGTGCCAGCAGACGTGACCGGGAGGGTGAAAAACTGCTTTTT.

This clonotype was observed many times. This chain joins TRBV11-2 and TRBJ2-1; 16 bases map to TRBD2. CDR3 length: 18 amino acids. The germline V gene has CDR1 SGHAT and CDR2 FQNNGV. The V segment lost 4 bases and the J segment 4 bases; nucleotides outside the gene matches: 7. CDR3 sequence reads: CASSSGTSGRASYNEQFF. The CDR3 DNA sequence: TGTGCCAGCAGCTCCGGGACTAGCGGGAGGGCCTCATACAATGAGCAGTTCTTC.

This clonotype was observed many times. The V call is TRBV5-1, the J call TRBJ2-7, with D possibly matching TRBD2 (6 bases). This CDR3 region has 15 residues. V lost 2 bases and J 0 bases, leaving 12 bases between the germline ends. CDR1 is SGHRS and CDR2 is YFSETQ in the germline V gene. CDR3 region: CASSFGRGSSYEQYF. The CDR3 nucleotides read TGCGCCAGCAGCTTTGGGCGGGGAAGCTCCTACGAGCAGTACTTC.

To note about this clonotype: This may come from a read error, since a much larger clone is one base off. The chain is built from TRBV7-8 and TRBJ2-1, with D possibly being TRBD1 (6 bases). There are 14 residues in the CDR3. Per the germline V gene, CDR1 is SGHVS and CDR2 is FQNEAQ. The DNA for the CDR3 is TGTGCCATCAGCTTATATCTGGGGGCCTACGAGCAGTTCTTC. It translates to CAISLYLGAYEQFF.